This T cell receptor (beta chain) derives from a study of post-analysis software for immune sequencing data. General observations from the study: Four or five TRBV segments were more frequent in patients than controls; TRBV5-6, TRBV5-1 and TRBV20-1 belonged to this group.

From germline, CDR1 is DFQATT and CDR2 SNEGSKA (reference sequence). The V end lost 1 base, the J end lost 5 bases, and 23 bases lay between the germline ends. The CDR3 runs 17 residues. Concerning this clonotype itself: The antigen is not known.

Unique molecular identifiers were present in the TCR beta cDNA libraries. A population of roughly 1 to 11 million T cells gave rise to roughly 500,000 cDNA molecules. TCRdb reanalysed the PCR reads using MiXCR and keeps one entry per CDR3 protein. The table has about 540,000 distinct CDR3 sequences, around a third seen once. The V and J genes are TRBV20-1 and TRBJ1-2; tentative D call: TRBD1 (5 bases). The TCR comes from a girl younger than 18 with multiple sclerosis. Specimen: blood. The CDR3 region is CSARGWQGGSSLYGYTF. DNA for the CDR3: TGCAGTGCTAGAGGCTGGCAGGGTGGTTCTTCGCTTTATGGCTACACCTTC.